Listed below are T cell receptor beta chains from one sample, sequenced in a study of breast tumors, draining lymph nodes, adjacent tissues. TCRdb redid the calling of the multiplex PCR reads with MiXCR, one entry per CDR3 protein. In the table there are 12,000 to 15,000 distinct CDR3 sequences, approximately 50% of which are singletons. Sequencing was carried out using tumor-adjacent breast tissue. The receptor set was obtained from a female donor with breast cancer. Some clones in this sample may be carry-over from other donors' samples. CDR3s include the opening cysteine and the closing phenylalanine or tryptophan. Fields, in order: V gene, CDR3 length, J gene, clone size, CDR3 protein. Part of the rows lack a size; the others show once, few, many or a class for expanded clones.

v_gene: TRBV25-1; len: 15; j_gene: TRBJ2-7; abundance: NA; CDR3aa: CASSARTGAGDEQYF
v_gene: TRBV5-6; len: 13; j_gene: TRBJ2-7; abundance: NA; CDR3aa: CASASLGGREQYF
v_gene: TRBV19; len: 13; j_gene: TRBJ1-5; abundance: medium-sized; CDR3aa: CASNAYSNQPQHF
v_gene: TRBV6-1; len: 15; j_gene: TRBJ2-1; abundance: many; CDR3aa: CASSQPGSSYNEQFF
v_gene: TRBV2; len: 14; j_gene: TRBJ1-3; abundance: NA; CDR3aa: CASSASRGANTIYF
v_gene: TRBV20-1; len: 17; j_gene: TRBJ2-3; abundance: NA; CDR3aa: CSARVGRTSGRSNTQYF
v_gene: TRBV29-1; len: 15; j_gene: TRBJ2-1; abundance: many; CDR3aa: CSVDTGMSSYNEQFF
v_gene: TRBV7-2; len: 11; j_gene: TRBJ2-5; abundance: NA; CDR3aa: CASSQGAFRYF
v_gene: TRBV20-1; len: 13; j_gene: TRBJ1-6; abundance: medium-sized; CDR3aa: CSAQGDWDSPLHF
v_gene: TRBV3-1; len: 18; j_gene: TRBJ2-6; abundance: many; CDR3aa: CASSQVAGTRGGANVLTF
v_gene: TRBV2; len: 13; j_gene: TRBJ1-2; abundance: NA; CDR3aa: CASSAGSGYGYTF
v_gene: TRBV7-8; len: 12; j_gene: TRBJ2-3; abundance: NA; CDR3aa: CASSLGRDTQYF
v_gene: TRBV30; len: 11; j_gene: TRBJ2-1; abundance: NA; CDR3aa: CASKEYNEQFF